This T cell receptor (beta chain) was identified in a study of spatial heterogeneity in lung cancer. Overall study: A module score for T cells, taken from matched bulk RNA-seq, correlated strongly with TCR transcript counts in tumor regions.

TCRdb reanalysed the 5' RACE reads using MiXCR and keeps one entry per CDR3 protein. The table has 950 to 1,500 distinct CDR3 sequences, around 17% seen once; the top ten hold around 12%. The time point: sample taken at primary tumor resection. Unsorted samples of tumor, nontumor lung or frozen PBMC had their whole RNA sequenced. Study results and caveats: For expanded intratumoral alpha and beta TCRs, counts tracked tumor mutation counts. Estimated TCR-seq coverage of tumor T cells was only around 7.4% for alpha chains. For beta chains, the corresponding estimate was about 14%.

Turning to this clonotype: What it binds is unknown. The size of this beta chain means little, since it is a stray read in a library made for alpha chains.

The sequence was collected from a female donor with early-stage non-small cell lung cancer. The sample in question was lung tumor tissue, obtained at surgery.

The CDR3 DNA follows: TGTGCCAGCAGCCGCGCCGGGGGAGATACGCAGTATTTT. Translated, it gives CASSRAGGDTQYF. The chain employs TRBV3-1 and TRBJ2-3, with D possibly matching TRBD2 (6 bases). Trimming left V 4 bases short and J 5 bases short, with 10 bases between. The CDR3 length is 13 residues. The germline V gene encodes CDR1 LGHDT and CDR2 YNNKEL (reference sequence).